The clone carrying this T cell receptor delta chain was seen more than once but under ten times. Its antigen is still unknown. This entry is derived from a study of Vδ1+ human thymocytes. Regarding the study as a whole: In the thymus, TRG and TRD repertoires looked highly polyclonal with Gaussian CDR3 lengths. Many TRG clonotypes were shared between donors; TRD repertoires were essentially private. Unlike peripheral blood Vdelta1+ controls, thymic delta-chain sequences included about 20% Vdelta2 and few Vdelta3.

Extracted RNA was reverse transcribed into cDNA. The CDR3 regions were amplified by multiplex PCR from V-gene primers to a constant-region primer. TCRdb fed the multiplex PCR reads to CATT. This sample has around 56,000 delta-chain clones, with more than 12% found just once. V trimming: 0 bases; J trimming: 3 bases; junction bases outside the gene matches: 20. Germline loops: CDR1 TSWWSYY, CDR2 QGS. The CDR3 runs 21 residues. Thymocytes were sorted as CD3+ TCRVdelta1+ TCRVdelta2- after alphabeta T cell depletion. Purity of the sorted Vdelta1+ thymocytes ranged from 98% to 99.6%. Sequencing was performed on Vdelta1+ gamma-delta thymocytes from the thymus. Described subset: FACS-sorted CD3+ TCRalphabeta- TCRVdelta1+ TCRVdelta2- thymocytes. The sequence was collected from a girl in the first two years of life who had congenital heart surgery. The V gene is TRDV1, the J gene TRDJ1, with 9 bases lining up with TRDD2. The CDR3 reads CALGELGSLPTFESGPDKLIF. The CDR3 bases are TGTGCTCTTGGGGAACTCGGATCCCTTCCTACGTTCGAAAGTGGCCCCGATAAACTCATCTTT.